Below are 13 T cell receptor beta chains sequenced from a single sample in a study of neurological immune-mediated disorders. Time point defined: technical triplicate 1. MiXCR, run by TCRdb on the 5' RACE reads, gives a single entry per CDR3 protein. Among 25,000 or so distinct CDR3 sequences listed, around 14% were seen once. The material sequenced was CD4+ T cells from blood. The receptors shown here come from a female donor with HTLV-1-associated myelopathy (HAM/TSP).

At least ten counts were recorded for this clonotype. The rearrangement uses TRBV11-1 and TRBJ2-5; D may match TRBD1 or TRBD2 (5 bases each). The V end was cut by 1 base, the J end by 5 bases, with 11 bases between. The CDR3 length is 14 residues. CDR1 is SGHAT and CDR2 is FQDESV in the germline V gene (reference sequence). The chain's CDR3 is CASSLGDRGETQYF. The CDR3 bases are TGTGCCAGCAGCTTAGGGGACCGAGGGGAGACCCAGTACTTC.

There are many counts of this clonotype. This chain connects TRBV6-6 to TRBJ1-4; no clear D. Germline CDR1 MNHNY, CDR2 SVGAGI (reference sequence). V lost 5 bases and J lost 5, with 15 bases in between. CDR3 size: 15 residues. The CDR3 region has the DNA TGTGCCAGCAGTAGATCCGGGGTTCGGAATGAAAAACTGTTTTTT. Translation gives CASSRSGVRNEKLFF.

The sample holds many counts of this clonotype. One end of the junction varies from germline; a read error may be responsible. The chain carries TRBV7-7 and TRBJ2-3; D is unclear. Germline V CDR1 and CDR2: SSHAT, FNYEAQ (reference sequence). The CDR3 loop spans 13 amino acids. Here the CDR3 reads CASSPRGRDTQYF. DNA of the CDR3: TGTGCTAGCAGCCCCCGTGGTCGAGATACGCAGTATTTT.

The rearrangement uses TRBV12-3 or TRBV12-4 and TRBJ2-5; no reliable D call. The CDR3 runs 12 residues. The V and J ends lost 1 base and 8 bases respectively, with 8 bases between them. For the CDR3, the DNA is TGTGCCAGCAGTTTAGGCACCAGAACCCAGTACTTC. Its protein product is CASSLGTRTQYF.

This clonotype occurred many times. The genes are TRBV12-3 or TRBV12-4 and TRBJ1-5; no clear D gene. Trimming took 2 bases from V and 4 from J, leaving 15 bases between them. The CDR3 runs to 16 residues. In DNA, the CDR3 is TGTGCCAGCAGTTTATCCGGAGGATTCGGGAATCAGCCCCAGCATTTT. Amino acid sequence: CASSLSGGFGNQPQHF.

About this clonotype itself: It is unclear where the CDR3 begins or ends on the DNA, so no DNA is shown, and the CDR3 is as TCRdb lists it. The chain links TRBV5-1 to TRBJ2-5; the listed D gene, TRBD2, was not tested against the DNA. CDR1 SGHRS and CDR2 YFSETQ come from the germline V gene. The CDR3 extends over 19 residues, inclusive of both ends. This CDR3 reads CASSFYICSASSRAETQYF.

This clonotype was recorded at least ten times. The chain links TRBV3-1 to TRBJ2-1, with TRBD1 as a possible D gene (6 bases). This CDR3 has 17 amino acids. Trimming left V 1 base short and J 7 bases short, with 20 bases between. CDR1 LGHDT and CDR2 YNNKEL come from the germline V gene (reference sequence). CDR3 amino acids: CASSQALRGNLDNEQFF. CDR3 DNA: TGTGCCAGCAGCCAAGCTCTCAGGGGCAACCTAGATAATGAGCAGTTCTTC.

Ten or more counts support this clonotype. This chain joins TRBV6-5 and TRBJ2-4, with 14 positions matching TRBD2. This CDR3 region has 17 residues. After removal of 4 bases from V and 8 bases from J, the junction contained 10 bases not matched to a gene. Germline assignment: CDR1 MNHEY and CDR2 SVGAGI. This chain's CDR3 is CASSSTGTSGGADIQYF. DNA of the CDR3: TGTGCCAGCAGTTCTACCGGGACTAGCGGGGGAGCGGACATTCAGTACTTC.

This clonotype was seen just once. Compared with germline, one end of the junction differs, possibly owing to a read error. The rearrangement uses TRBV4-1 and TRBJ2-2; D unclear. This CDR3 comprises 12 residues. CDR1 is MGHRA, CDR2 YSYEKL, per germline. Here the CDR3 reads CASSQDTGELFF. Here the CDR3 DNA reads TGCGCCAGCAGCCAAGACACAGGGGAGCTGTTTTTT.

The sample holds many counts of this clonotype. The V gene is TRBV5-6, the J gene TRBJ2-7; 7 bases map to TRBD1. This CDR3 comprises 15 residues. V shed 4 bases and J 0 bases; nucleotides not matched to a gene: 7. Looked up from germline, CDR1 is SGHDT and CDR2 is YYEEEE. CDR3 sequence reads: CASSDRDSRSYEQYF. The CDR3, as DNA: TGTGCCAGCAGCGACCGGGACAGCCGCTCCTACGAGCAGTACTTC.

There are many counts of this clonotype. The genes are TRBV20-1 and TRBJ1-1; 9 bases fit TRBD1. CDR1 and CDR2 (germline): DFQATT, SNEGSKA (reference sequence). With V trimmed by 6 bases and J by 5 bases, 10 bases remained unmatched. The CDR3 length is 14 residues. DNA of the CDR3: TGCAGTGCCTCACAGGGGGCTGGGGGGACTGAAGCTTTCTTT. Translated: CSASQGAGGTEAFF.

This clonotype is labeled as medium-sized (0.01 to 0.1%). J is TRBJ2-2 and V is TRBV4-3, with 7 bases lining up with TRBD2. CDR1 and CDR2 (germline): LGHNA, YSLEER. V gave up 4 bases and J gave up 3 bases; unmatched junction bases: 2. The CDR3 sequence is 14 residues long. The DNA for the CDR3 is TGCGCCAGCAGCCTTGCGGGGGACACCGGGGAGCTGTTTTTT. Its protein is CASSLAGDTGELFF.

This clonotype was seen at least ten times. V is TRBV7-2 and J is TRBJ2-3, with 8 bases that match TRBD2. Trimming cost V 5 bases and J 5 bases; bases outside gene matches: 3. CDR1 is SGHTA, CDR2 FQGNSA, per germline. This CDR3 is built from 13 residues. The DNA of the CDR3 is TGTGCCAGCAGCCCCGCGGGGGGAGATACGCAGTATTTT. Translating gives CASSPAGGDTQYF. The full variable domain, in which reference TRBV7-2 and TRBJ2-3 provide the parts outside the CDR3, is GAGVSQSPSNKVTEKGKDVELRCDPISGHTALYWYRQSLGQGLEFLIYFQGNSAPDKSGLPSDRFSAERTGGSVSTLTIQRTQQEDSAVYLCASSPAGGDTQYFGPGTRLTVL.